This T cell receptor (beta chain) was captured in a study of blood T cells in healthy people across ages. There are a few counts of this clonotype. What it binds is unknown. Trimming shortened V by 4 bases and J by 1 base, and 17 bases separated the two germline ends. CDR1 and CDR2 (germline): LGHNA, YNFKEQ. This CDR3 has 16 residues. A J-beta primer mix and a sample-barcoded 5' primer were used in a second PCR of roughly 7 to 12 cycles. A single record per CDR3 protein comes from TCRdb applying MiXCR to the 5' RACE reads. The sample has 450,000 to 650,000 distinct CDR3 sequences; less than 25% are singletons. Every sample yielded at least 6.5 million isolated PBMCs. Overall study results and limits: Per million T cells, TCR beta diversity dropped about linearly as age rose.

This sample also belongs to another study, concerning T cells of mothers and their children.

This sequence originates from a boy between 10 and 17 years old in good health. The chain links TRBV4-2 to TRBJ2-7; D possibly corresponds to TRBD1 (6 bases). Source material: blood. The CDR3 is CASSPKPRGRSYEQYF. CDR3 DNA sequence: TGTGCCAGCAGCCCTAAACCCAGGGGTAGGTCCTACGAGCAGTACTTC.